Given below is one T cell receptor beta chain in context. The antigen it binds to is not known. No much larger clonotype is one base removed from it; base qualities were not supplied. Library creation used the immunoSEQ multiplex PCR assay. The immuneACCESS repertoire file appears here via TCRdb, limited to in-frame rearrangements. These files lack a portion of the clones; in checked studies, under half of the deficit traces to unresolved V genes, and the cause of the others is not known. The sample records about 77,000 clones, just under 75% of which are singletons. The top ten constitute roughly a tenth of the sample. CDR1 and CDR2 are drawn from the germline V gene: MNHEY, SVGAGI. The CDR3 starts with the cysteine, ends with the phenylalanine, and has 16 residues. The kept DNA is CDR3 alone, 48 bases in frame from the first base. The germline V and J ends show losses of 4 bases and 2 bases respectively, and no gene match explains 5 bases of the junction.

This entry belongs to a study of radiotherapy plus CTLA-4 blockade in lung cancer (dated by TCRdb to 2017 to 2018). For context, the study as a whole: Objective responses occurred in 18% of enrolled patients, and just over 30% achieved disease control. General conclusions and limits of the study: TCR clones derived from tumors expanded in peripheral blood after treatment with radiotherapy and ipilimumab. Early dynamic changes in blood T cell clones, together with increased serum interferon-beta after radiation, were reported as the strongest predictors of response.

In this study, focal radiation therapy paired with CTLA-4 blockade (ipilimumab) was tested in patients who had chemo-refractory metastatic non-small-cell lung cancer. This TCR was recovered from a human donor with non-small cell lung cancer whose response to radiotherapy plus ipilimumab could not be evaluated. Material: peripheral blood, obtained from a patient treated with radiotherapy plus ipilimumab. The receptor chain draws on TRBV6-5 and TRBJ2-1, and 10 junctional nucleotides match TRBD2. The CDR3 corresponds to CASSFSGGNTYNEQFF. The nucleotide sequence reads TGTGCCAGCAGTTTTAGCGGGGGGAACACCTACAATGAGCAGTTCTTC.